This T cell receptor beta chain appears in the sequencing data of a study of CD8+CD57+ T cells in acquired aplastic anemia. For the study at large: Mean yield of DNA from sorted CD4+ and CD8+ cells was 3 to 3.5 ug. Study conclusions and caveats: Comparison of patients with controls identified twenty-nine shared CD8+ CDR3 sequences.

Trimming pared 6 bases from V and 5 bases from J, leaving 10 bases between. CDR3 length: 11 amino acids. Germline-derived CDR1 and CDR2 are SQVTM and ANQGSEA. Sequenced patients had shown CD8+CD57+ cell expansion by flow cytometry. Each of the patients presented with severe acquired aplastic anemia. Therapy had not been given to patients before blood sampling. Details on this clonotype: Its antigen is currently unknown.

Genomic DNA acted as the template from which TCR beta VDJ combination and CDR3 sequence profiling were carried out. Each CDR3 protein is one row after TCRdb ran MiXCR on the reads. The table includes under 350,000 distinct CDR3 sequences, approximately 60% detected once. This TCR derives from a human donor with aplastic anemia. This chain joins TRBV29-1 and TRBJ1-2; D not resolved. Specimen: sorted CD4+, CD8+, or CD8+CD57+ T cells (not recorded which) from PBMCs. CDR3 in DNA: TGCAGCGTCCTGACGGATTATGGCTACACCTTC. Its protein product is CSVLTDYGYTF.